These T cell receptor beta chains were read from a single sample in a study of OX40 agonist ivuxolimab in advanced cancers. Method: immunoSEQ multiplex PCR; TCRdb's copy keeps in-frame clones and lacks some. The table includes approximately 58,000 clones, approximately 90% detected once. The sample consisted of CD4+ or CD8+ T cells sorted from blood, taken in a trial of the OX40 agonist ivuxolimab. Receptors were obtained from an adult with an advanced solid tumor such as melanoma, head and neck, liver or kidney cancer. CDR3s include the opening cysteine and the closing phenylalanine or tryptophan. The order of the fields is V gene, D gene, CDR3 length, clone size, J gene, CDR3 protein, CDR3 DNA. D genes are given only for firm matches. Clone size is given for some rows only: seen once, a few or many times, or a class if the clone is expanded.

TRBV27	.	11	once	TRBJ2-4	CASSQGNIQYF	TGTGCCAGCAGTCAGGGGAACATTCAGTACTTC
TRBV11-1	TRBD2	15	.	TRBJ2-1	CASSLVAGTRDEQFF	TGTGCCAGCAGCTTAGTAGCGGGAACTAGGGATGAGCAGTTCTTC
TRBV7-2	TRBD2	15	.	TRBJ2-7	CASSLSNAGAYEQYF	TGTGCCAGCAGCTTATCAAACGCGGGGGCCTACGAGCAGTACTTC
TRBV6-1	.	12	.	TRBJ2-7	CASSEASYEQYF	TGTGCCAGCAGTGAAGCTTCCTACGAGCAGTACTTC
TRBV28	TRBD2	17	.	TRBJ2-3	CASSLAGGPVSTDTQYF	TGTGCCAGCAGTCTAGCGGGAGGGCCGGTTAGCACAGATACGCAGTATTTT
TRBV7-6	TRBD2	15	.	TRBJ2-5	CASSLVAGGYQTQYF	TGTGCCAGCAGCTTAGTAGCGGGAGGATACCAGACCCAGTACTTC
TRBV5-6	.	12	.	TRBJ1-1	CASSQGGVQAFF	TGTGCCAGCAGTCAGGGTGGCGTCCAGGCTTTCTTT
TRBV19	.	11	once	TRBJ1-1	CASSIGYRSWF	TGTGCCAGTAGTATTGGGTACAGATCTTGGTTT
TRBV10-3	.	14	.	TRBJ2-5	CAISESTPAETQYF	TGTGCCATCAGTGAGTCGACTCCCGCCGAGACCCAGTACTTC
TRBV9	TRBD2	12	.	TRBJ2-1	CASRGLADEQFF	TGTGCCAGCAGGGGACTAGCCGATGAGCAGTTCTTC
TRBV4-1	.	16	.	TRBJ1-2	CASSQEIQGFAYGYTF	TGCGCCAGCAGCCAAGAAATTCAGGGTTTCGCCTATGGCTACACCTTC
TRBV29-1	TRBD2	14	.	TRBJ2-3	CSALAGVMTDTQYF	TGCAGCGCCCTAGCGGGAGTTATGACAGATACGCAGTATTTT
TRBV11-2	.	15	.	TRBJ2-1	CASSSSPAGVNEQFF	TGTGCCAGCAGCTCGAGTCCAGCTGGGGTTAATGAGCAGTTCTTC
TRBV7-6	.	16	.	TRBJ1-2	CASSSLPGGGTYGYTF	TGTGCCAGCAGCTCACTCCCTGGAGGGGGAACCTATGGCTACACCTTC
TRBV2	TRBD1	16	.	TRBJ2-7	CASSGPGQGIFDEQYF	TGTGCCAGCAGTGGTCCGGGACAGGGGATTTTTGACGAGCAGTACTTC
TRBV18	.	18	.	TRBJ1-4	CASSPAGTASRTNEKLFF	TGTGCCAGCTCGCCCGCCGGGACTGCTAGTCGTACTAATGAAAAACTGTTTTTT
TRBV6-5	TRBD2	15	.	TRBJ2-1	CASSQLAGAGNEQFF	TGTGCCAGCAGCCAACTAGCGGGAGCTGGGAATGAGCAGTTCTTC
TRBV9	.	12	.	TRBJ1-2	CASSSRIGGYTF	TGTGCCAGCAGCTCCCGGATCGGCGGCTACACCTTC
TRBV6-4	.	13	.	TRBJ2-2	CASSDFNTGELFF	TGTGCCAGCAGTGACTTTAACACCGGGGAGCTGTTTTTT
TRBV7-9	TRBD2	17	.	TRBJ2-5	CASSTNRLAGGQETQYF	TGTGCCAGCAGCACCAATCGACTAGCGGGAGGGCAAGAGACCCAGTACTTC
TRBV25-1	.	14	.	TRBJ1-5	CASSDSLDSQPQHF	TGTGCCAGCAGTGACTCGTTAGATAGTCAGCCCCAGCATTTT
TRBV6-5	TRBD2	15	.	TRBJ2-3	CASSWTGRETDTQYF	TGTGCCAGCAGTTGGACTGGGCGGGAGACAGATACGCAGTATTTT
TRBV5-4	TRBD2	15	.	TRBJ2-7	CASSLSGLDVYEQYF	TGTGCCAGCAGCTTGTCCGGACTAGATGTCTACGAGCAGTACTTC
TRBV7-2	.	13	.	TRBJ2-7	CATQPPPSYEQYF	TGTGCCACCCAACCCCCCCCCAGCTACGAGCAGTACTTC
TRBV27	.	14	.	TRBJ2-7	CASSLYAGGDEQYF	TGTGCCAGCAGTTTATACGCGGGCGGCGACGAGCAGTACTTC
TRBV29-1	.	12	.	TRBJ1-2	CSVEGGGNGYTF	TGCAGCGTTGAAGGAGGAGGAAATGGCTACACCTTC
TRBV7-9	TRBD2	16	.	TRBJ2-1	CASSPSNSGASSEQFF	TGTGCCAGCAGCCCGTCAAATAGCGGGGCCTCATCTGAGCAGTTCTTC
TRBV11-2	TRBD1	15	.	TRBJ2-2	CASSWTGARAGELFF	TGTGCCAGCAGCTGGACAGGGGCCAGGGCCGGGGAGCTGTTTTTT
TRBV7-6	.	15	.	TRBJ2-2	CASSLGGEYTGELFF	TGTGCCAGCAGCTTAGGAGGGGAATACACCGGGGAGCTGTTTTTT
TRBV4-3	.	16	.	TRBJ2-3	CASSQEPGDRTDTQYF	TGCGCCAGCAGCCAAGAACCGGGAGACCGCACAGATACGCAGTATTTT
TRBV4-1	TRBD1	16	.	TRBJ2-7	CASSHVIDRASYEQYF	TGCGCCAGCAGCCATGTAATAGACAGGGCTTCCTACGAGCAGTACTTC
TRBV12-5	.	16	.	TRBJ2-1	CASGLVSDARGNEQFF	TGTGCTAGTGGTTTGGTATCCGACGCTAGGGGCAATGAGCAGTTCTTC
TRBV7-6	TRBD2	15	.	TRBJ2-1	CASSSGLAGGEEQFF	TGTGCCAGCAGCTCCGGACTAGCGGGAGGAGAAGAGCAGTTCTTC
TRBV19	.	13	few	TRBJ1-1	CASMPEANTEAFF	TGTGCCAGTATGCCAGAAGCTAACACTGAAGCTTTCTTT
TRBV19	.	13	.	TRBJ2-1	CASSPVSGTEQFF	TGTGCCAGTAGTCCAGTCTCCGGGACGGAGCAGTTCTTC
TRBV10-3	.	16	.	TRBJ1-1	CAISEGKGRLNTEAFF	TGTGCCATCAGTGAGGGGAAGGGGCGCCTGAACACTGAAGCTTTCTTT
TRBV27	TRBD1	14	.	TRBJ2-1	CASSPGTGVGEQFF	TGTGCCAGCAGTCCAGGGACAGGAGTCGGGGAGCAGTTCTTC
TRBV7-6	.	18	.	TRBJ2-5	CASSLVIGTPGEGETQYF	TGTGCCAGCAGCTTAGTAATAGGGACCCCAGGGGAAGGAGAGACCCAGTACTTC
TRBV7-6	TRBD1	14	.	TRBJ1-5	CASSSTGLAQPQHF	TGTGCCAGCAGCTCGACAGGGTTGGCTCAGCCCCAGCATTTT
TRBV5-8	TRBD2	16	once	TRBJ2-1	CASSLQWREGYNEQFF	TGTGCCAGCAGTCTCCAATGGCGGGAGGGTTACAATGAGCAGTTCTTC
TRBV14	.	16	.	TRBJ1-4	CASSPLGQGYNEKLFF	TGTGCCAGCAGCCCCCTGGGGCAGGGATATAATGAAAAACTGTTTTTT
TRBV2	.	16	once	TRBJ2-1	CASSPGPPGSYNEQFF	TGTGCCAGCAGTCCTGGACCGCCTGGCTCCTACAATGAGCAGTTCTTC
TRBV28	.	12	.	TRBJ2-1	CASRTVYNEQFF	TGTGCCTCCAGGACGGTATACAATGAGCAGTTCTTC
TRBV4-1	.	17	.	TRBJ1-3	CASSQDRAPGSGNTIYF	TGCGCCAGCAGCCAGGACAGAGCTCCTGGGTCTGGAAACACCATATATTTT
TRBV19	.	14	.	TRBJ2-7	CASSPAGGTYEQYF	TGTGCCAGTAGCCCCGCCGGGGGTACCTACGAGCAGTACTTC
TRBV11-2	.	14	.	TRBJ2-1	CASSSPDYYNEQFF	TGTGCCAGCAGCTCGCCCGACTATTACAATGAGCAGTTCTTC
TRBV10-3	.	10	.	TRBJ2-1	CAIGDDEQFF	TGTGCCATCGGGGACGATGAGCAGTTCTTC
TRBV29-1	.	13	.	TRBJ2-1	CSVETLSYNEQFF	TGCAGCGTTGAAACCCTTTCCTACAATGAGCAGTTCTTC
TRBV7-9	.	16	.	TRBJ1-5	CASSLAVGEESQPQHF	TGTGCCAGCAGCTTAGCTGTTGGGGAGGAGAGTCAGCCCCAGCATTTT
TRBV5-6	.	16	.	TRBJ2-2	CASSLDVGLATGELFF	TGTGCCAGCAGCTTGGATGTGGGGCTGGCCACCGGGGAGCTGTTTTTT
TRBV6-1	.	15	medium-sized	TRBJ2-1	CASSEDAGSSNEQFF	TGTGCCAGCAGTGAAGATGCCGGGAGCAGCAATGAGCAGTTCTTC
TRBV6-5	TRBD2	15	.	TRBJ2-7	CASSWGLAGVYEQYF	TGTGCCAGCAGTTGGGGACTAGCGGGAGTATACGAGCAGTACTTC
TRBV6-1	TRBD1	16	.	TRBJ1-5	CASSDTGVVGNQPQHF	TGTGCCAGCAGTGATACAGGGGTGGTTGGCAATCAGCCCCAGCATTTT
TRBV2	.	13	.	TRBJ2-7	CASSGTGSYEQYF	TGTGCCAGCAGCGGAACAGGGTCCTACGAGCAGTACTTC
TRBV5-1	TRBD1	15	.	TRBJ2-1	CASSADRGQYNEQFF	TGCGCCAGCAGCGCCGACAGGGGGCAGTACAATGAGCAGTTCTTC